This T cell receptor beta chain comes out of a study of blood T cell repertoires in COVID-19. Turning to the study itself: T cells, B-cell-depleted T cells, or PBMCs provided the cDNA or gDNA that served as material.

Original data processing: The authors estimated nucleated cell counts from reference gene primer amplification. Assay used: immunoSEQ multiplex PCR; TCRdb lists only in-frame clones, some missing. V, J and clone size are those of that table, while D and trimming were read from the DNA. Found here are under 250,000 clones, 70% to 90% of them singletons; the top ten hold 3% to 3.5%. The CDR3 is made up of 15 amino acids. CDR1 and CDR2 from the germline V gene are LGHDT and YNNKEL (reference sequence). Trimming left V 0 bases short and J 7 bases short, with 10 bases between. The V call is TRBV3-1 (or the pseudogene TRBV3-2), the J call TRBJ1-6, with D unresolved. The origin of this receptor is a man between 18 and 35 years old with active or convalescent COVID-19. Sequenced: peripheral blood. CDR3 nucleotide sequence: TGTGCCAGCAGCCAAGACGGCAGGTTCAATTCACCCCTCCACTTT. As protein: CASSQDGRFNSPLHF.